This T cell receptor beta chain was sequenced for a study of spatial heterogeneity in lung cancer. TCRdb re-called the 5' RACE reads with MiXCR, one entry per CDR3 protein. This repertoire shows about 80,000 distinct CDR3 sequences, roughly a fifth found once; its top ten account for approximately 5.6%. The time point is: sample taken at primary tumor resection. Unsorted whole RNA samples from tumor, nontumor lung or frozen PBMC were sequenced. The sequencing here drew on PBMCs, taken at surgery. The clonotype originates from a male donor with early-stage non-small cell lung cancer.

Here the CDR3 DNA reads TGTGCCAGCAGCCAAGCGATGGGATACGAGCAGTACTTC. Protein product: CASSQAMGYEQYF. The J gene is TRBJ2-7, the V gene TRBV4-2; D is unresolved. Germline CDR1 is LGHNA and CDR2 is YNFKEQ. This CDR3 has 13 residues. V lost 1 base to trimming and J lost 4 bases, with 8 bases between them.